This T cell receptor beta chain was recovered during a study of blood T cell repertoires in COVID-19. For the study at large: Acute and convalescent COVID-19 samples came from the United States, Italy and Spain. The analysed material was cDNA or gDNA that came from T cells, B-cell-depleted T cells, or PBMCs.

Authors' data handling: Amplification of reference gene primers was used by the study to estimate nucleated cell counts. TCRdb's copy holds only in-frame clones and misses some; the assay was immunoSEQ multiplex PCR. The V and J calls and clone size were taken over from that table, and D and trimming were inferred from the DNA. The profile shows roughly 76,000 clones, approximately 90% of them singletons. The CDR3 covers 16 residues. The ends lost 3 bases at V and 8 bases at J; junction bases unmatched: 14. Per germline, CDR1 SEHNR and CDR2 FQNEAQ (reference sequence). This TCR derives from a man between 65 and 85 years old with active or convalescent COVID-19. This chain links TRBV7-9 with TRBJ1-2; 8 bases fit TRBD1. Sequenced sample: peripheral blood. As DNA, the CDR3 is TGTGCCAGCAGCTTCGGACAGGGCTTCGAATCCGGAGGCTACACCTTC. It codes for CASSFGQGFESGGYTF.